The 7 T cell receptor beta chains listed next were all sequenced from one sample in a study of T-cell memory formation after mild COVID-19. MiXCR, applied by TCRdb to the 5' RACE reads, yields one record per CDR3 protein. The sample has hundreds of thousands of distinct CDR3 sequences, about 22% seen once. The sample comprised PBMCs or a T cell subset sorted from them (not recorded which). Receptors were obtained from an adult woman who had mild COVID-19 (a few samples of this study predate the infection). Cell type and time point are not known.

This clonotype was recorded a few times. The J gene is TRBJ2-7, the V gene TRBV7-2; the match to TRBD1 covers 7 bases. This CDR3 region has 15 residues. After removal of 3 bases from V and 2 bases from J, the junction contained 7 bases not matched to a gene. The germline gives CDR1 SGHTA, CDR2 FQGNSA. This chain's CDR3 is CASSFYRGATYEQYF. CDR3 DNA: TGTGCCAGCAGCTTTTACAGGGGCGCAACCTACGAGCAGTACTTC.

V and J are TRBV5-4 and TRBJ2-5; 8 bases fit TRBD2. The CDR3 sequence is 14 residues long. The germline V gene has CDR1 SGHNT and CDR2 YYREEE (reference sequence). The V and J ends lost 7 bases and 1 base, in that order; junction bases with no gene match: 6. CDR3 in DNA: TGTGCCAGCGGGAATGCGGGGGGCCAAGAGACCCAGTACTTC. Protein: CASGNAGGQETQYF.

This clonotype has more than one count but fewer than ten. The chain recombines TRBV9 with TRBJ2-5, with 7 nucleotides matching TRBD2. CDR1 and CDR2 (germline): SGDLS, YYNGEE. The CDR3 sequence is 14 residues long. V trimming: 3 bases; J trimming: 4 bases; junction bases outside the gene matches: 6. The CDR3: CASSGFWEGETQYF. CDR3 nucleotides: TGTGCCAGCAGCGGTTTTTGGGAGGGAGAGACCCAGTACTTC.

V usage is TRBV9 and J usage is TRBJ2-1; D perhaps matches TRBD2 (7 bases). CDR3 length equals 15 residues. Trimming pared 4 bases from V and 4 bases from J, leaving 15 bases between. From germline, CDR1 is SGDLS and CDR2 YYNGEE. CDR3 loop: CASSPPRGGYNEQFF. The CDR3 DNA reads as TGTGCCAGCAGCCCCCCGAGGGGGGGATACAATGAGCAGTTCTTC. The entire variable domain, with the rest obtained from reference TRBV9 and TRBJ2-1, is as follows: DSGVTQTPKHLITATGQRVTLRCSPRSGDLSVYWYQQSLDQGLQFLIQYYNGEERAKGNILERFSAQQFPDLHSELNLSSLELGDSALYFCASSPPRGGYNEQFFGPGTRLTVL.

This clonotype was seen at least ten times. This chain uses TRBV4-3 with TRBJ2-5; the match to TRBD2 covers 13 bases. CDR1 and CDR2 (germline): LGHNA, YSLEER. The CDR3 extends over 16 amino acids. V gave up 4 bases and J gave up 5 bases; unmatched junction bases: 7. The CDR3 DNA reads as TGCGCCAGCAGCCGAGGACGGACTAGCGGGAGCGAGACCCAGTACTTC. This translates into CASSRGRTSGSETQYF.

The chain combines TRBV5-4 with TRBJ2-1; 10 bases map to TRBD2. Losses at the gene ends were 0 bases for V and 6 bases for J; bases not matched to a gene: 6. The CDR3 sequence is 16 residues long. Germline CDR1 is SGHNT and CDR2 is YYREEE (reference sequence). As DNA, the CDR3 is TGTGCCAGCAGCTTGGATCTAGCGGGGGCCATCAATGAGCAGTTCTTC. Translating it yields CASSLDLAGAINEQFF. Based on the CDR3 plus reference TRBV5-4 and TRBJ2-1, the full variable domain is ETGVTQSPTHLIKTRGQQVTLRCSSQSGHNTVSWYQQALGQGPQFIFQYYREEENGRGNFPPRFSGLQFPNYSSELNVNALELDDSALYLCASSLDLAGAINEQFFGPGTRLTVL.

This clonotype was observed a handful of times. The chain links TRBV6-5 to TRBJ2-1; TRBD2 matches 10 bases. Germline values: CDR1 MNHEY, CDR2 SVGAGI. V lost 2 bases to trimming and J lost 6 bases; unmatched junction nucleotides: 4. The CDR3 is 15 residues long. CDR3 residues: CASSYAVAGGNEQFF. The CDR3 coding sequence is TGTGCCAGCAGTTACGCGGTAGCGGGAGGCAATGAGCAGTTCTTC.